Listed here are 25 T cell receptor beta chains from one sample, sequenced in a study of blood T cell repertoires in COVID-19. Profiled with immunoSEQ multiplex PCR; TCRdb holds only in-frame clones, not every one. The sample has about 260,000 clones, around 86% seen once; the top ten hold around 9.5%. The source material was peripheral blood. The receptors were gathered from a man in his forties or fifties who had recovered from COVID-19.

V is TRBV7-2 and J is TRBJ1-1; possibly TRBD1 for D (6 bases). The germline V and J ends were trimmed by 5 bases and 3 bases, with 19 bases remaining between them. Germline CDR1 SGHTA, CDR2 FQGNSA. The CDR3 is 16 amino acids. The CDR3 DNA reads TGTGCCAGCAGCCCGATCAGGGGAGGGTTTTACACTGAAGCTTTCTTT. Translating gives CASSPIRGGFYTEAFF.

This clone was observed a single time. This chain uses TRBV3-1 (or the pseudogene TRBV3-2) with TRBJ2-2; 16 bases fit TRBD2. The CDR3 spans 19 residues. CDR1 is LGHDT, CDR2 YNNKEL, per germline (reference sequence). The ends lost 0 bases at V and 4 bases at J; junction bases unmatched: 5. CDR3 in amino acids: CASSQEGLAGGLGTGELFF. In DNA, the CDR3 is TGTGCCAGCAGCCAAGAGGGACTAGCGGGGGGGCTTGGCACCGGGGAGCTGTTTTTT.

This clone showed up just a few times. This chain uses TRBV7-3 with TRBJ1-5; no firm D call. Trimming took 8 bases from V and 4 from J, leaving 9 bases between them. CDR3 length: 12 amino acids. Germline values: CDR1 SGHTA, CDR2 FQGTGA. In DNA form, the CDR3 reads TGTGCCAGCGGCCAATTTAATCAGCCCCAGCATTTT. Its protein product is CASGQFNQPQHF.

The CDR3 reads CASSRTSGRGANTGELFF. The CDR3 DNA reads as TGTGCCAGCAGCAGGACTAGCGGGAGGGGAGCGAACACCGGGGAGCTGTTTTTT. This chain connects TRBV9 to TRBJ2-2, with 15 positions matching TRBD2. V gave up 4 bases and J gave up 0 bases; unmatched junction bases: 4. CDR3 size: 18 residues. Germline-derived CDR1 and CDR2 are SGDLS and YYNGEE.

A single count supports this clone. This sequence joins TRBV7-2 and TRBJ2-2; 13 bases agree with TRBD2. The CDR3 is made up of 17 amino acids. Trimming took 2 bases from V and 5 from J; bases not matched to a gene: 5. Germline CDR1 is SGHTA and CDR2 is FQGNSA. The chain's CDR3 is CASSLRRTSGGTGELFF. The CDR3 nucleotides are TGTGCCAGCAGCTTACGCCGGACTAGCGGGGGAACCGGGGAGCTGTTTTTT.

This clone has a handful of counts. The chain couples TRBV5-6 to TRBJ1-2; unclear D gene. The CDR3 runs to 11 residues. Germline V lookup: CDR1 SGHDT, CDR2 YYEEEE. V gave up 1 base and J gave up 12 bases, with 10 bases separating them. CDR3 in DNA: TGTGCCAGCAGCTTGTCCGGGGTCCACACCTTC. This gives the protein CASSLSGVHTF.

The rearrangement links TRBV4-3 to TRBJ1-1, with D possibly TRBD1 on 5 matching bases. Germline CDR1 and CDR2: LGHNA and YSLEER. The V gene lost 0 bases and the J gene lost 5 bases, with 10 bases spanning the gap. The CDR3 has 14 amino acids. CDR3 nucleotide sequence: TGCGCCAGCAGCCAAGATACAGGAGGGACTGAAGCTTTCTTT. Translated: CASSQDTGGTEAFF.

The V call is TRBV2, the J call TRBJ2-3, with D uncertain. This CDR3 has 11 amino acids. Per the germline V gene, CDR1 is SNHLY and CDR2 is FYNNEI. Trimming took off 8 bases at V and 6 bases at J, with 9 bases between the two ends. The CDR3 sequence: CASGVRDTQYF. Written as DNA, the CDR3 is TGTGCCAGCGGTGTACGGGATACGCAGTATTTT.

In this sample, this clone turned up once. The chain has TRBV12-3 or TRBV12-4 and TRBJ2-2; a weak D match, TRBD2 (6 bases). Trimming removed 2 bases at V and 9 bases at J, with 7 bases between. The CDR3 spans 12 residues. The CDR3: CASSLSGWELFF. CDR3 nucleotides: TGTGCCAGCAGTTTAAGCGGGTGGGAGCTGTTTTTT.

This chain connects TRBV5-6 to TRBJ2-2, with a possible D match to TRBD2 (5 bases). This CDR3 is 15 amino acids long. Trimming removed 2 bases at V and 3 bases at J, with 11 bases between. In germline, CDR1 is SGHDT, CDR2 YYEEEE. The CDR3: CASSFRGIYTGELFF. The CDR3 coding sequence is TGTGCCAGCAGCTTCCGAGGGATCTACACCGGGGAGCTGTTTTTT.

The chain couples TRBV27 to TRBJ1-1, with D possibly TRBD1 on 5 matching bases. Germline V lookup: CDR1 MNHEY, CDR2 SMNVEV (reference sequence). Trimming removed 1 base at V and 7 bases at J, with 10 bases between. This CDR3 has 13 residues. The CDR3 DNA is TGTGCCAGCAGTTTATGGGGGAGGGATGAAGCTTTCTTT. Its translation is CASSLWGRDEAFF.

V and J are TRBV6-5 and TRBJ1-1; TRBD1 matches at 7 bases. The CDR3 spans 13 residues. V lost 5 bases to trimming and J lost 4 bases; unmatched junction nucleotides: 4. Germline loops: CDR1 MNHEY, CDR2 SVGAGI. The CDR3 nucleotides are TGTGCCAGCAGTACCGGACAGGCCACTGAAGCTTTCTTT. This codes for CASSTGQATEAFF.

This chain connects TRBV4-2 to TRBJ2-5, with TRBD2 matching over 10 bases. The CDR3 consists of 15 residues. Germline loops: CDR1 LGHNA, CDR2 YNFKEQ. Losses at the gene ends were 4 bases for V and 2 bases for J; bases not matched to a gene: 4. In DNA form, the CDR3 reads TGTGCCAGCAGCCCGACTAGCGGGCGGCAAGAGACCCAGTACTTC. Its protein is CASSPTSGRQETQYF.

The rearrangement joins TRBV19 to TRBJ1-5; 10 bases map to TRBD1. V shed 7 bases, J shed 9 bases, and the junction held 12 bases outside the gene matches. The CDR3 covers 15 residues. CDR1 is LNHDA and CDR2 is SQIVND in the germline V gene (reference sequence). CDR3 DNA: TGTGCCAGTACGAGTAGGACAGGGGGGAGGGGGCCCCAGCATTTT. This sequence encodes CASTSRTGGRGPQHF.

A few counts support this clone. This chain connects TRBV11-2 to TRBJ2-1; 8 bases line up with TRBD2. Germline V gene sequence: CDR1 SGHAT, CDR2 FQNNGV. With V trimmed by 1 base and J by 6 bases, 14 bases remained unmatched. This CDR3 is 18 amino acids long. DNA of the CDR3: TGTGCCAGCAGCTTAGGTCCCCTGCGGGAGGCCGCCGGCAATGAGCAGTTCTTC. It codes for CASSLGPLREAAGNEQFF.

The genes are TRBV27 and TRBJ2-3; 7 positions agree with TRBD2. From germline, CDR1 is MNHEY and CDR2 SMNVEV (reference sequence). The CDR3 consists of 12 residues. After removal of 8 bases from V and 4 bases from J, the junction contained 3 bases not matched to a gene. The CDR3 protein is CASRSGADTQYF. CDR3 nucleotide sequence: TGTGCCAGCCGGAGCGGGGCAGATACGCAGTATTTT.

J is TRBJ1-1 and V is TRBV19; no clear D. This CDR3 has 16 residues. The V gene lost 5 bases and the J gene lost 2 bases, with 18 bases spanning the gap. Germline values: CDR1 LNHDA, CDR2 SQIVND (reference sequence). The CDR3 nucleotides read TGTGCCAGTAGTTCCCCCCGGGGAGGCGTTAACACTGAAGCTTTCTTT. Translating gives CASSSPRGGVNTEAFF.

The chain links TRBV4-1 to TRBJ2-1; possible D gene TRBD2, 6 bases. Deletions cut 0 bases from V and 7 bases from J, with 13 bases between. The CDR3 is 15 residues long. Per germline, CDR1 MGHRA and CDR2 YSYEKL. CDR3 DNA sequence: TGCGCCAGCAGCCAAGATCGGGGGTACTGGAATGAGCAGTTCTTC. This codes for CASSQDRGYWNEQFF.

V usage is TRBV19 and J usage is TRBJ1-2; D is uncertain. Germline lookup yields CDR1 LNHDA and CDR2 SQIVND (reference sequence). The CDR3 length is 15 residues. The V gene lost 5 bases and the J gene lost 3 bases, with 16 bases spanning the gap. As DNA, the CDR3 is TGTGCCAGTAGTCTGTCTCAGTGGTCCTACTATGGCTACACCTTC. Translated: CASSLSQWSYYGYTF.

The rearrangement uses TRBV11-3 and TRBJ2-7; 7 bases line up with TRBD1. CDR1 SGHNT and CDR2 YENEEA come from the germline V gene. CDR3 length: 14 residues. The V segment lost 5 bases and the J segment 0 bases; nucleotides outside the gene matches: 4. The CDR3 region is CASSLGQNSYEQYF. CDR3 in DNA: TGTGCCAGCAGCCTGGGACAGAACTCCTACGAGCAGTACTTC.

This chain uses TRBV19 with TRBJ2-3; D possibly corresponds to TRBD1 (5 bases). Trimming left V 2 bases short and J 0 bases short, with 9 bases between. This CDR3 comprises 15 residues. Looked up from germline, CDR1 is LNHDA and CDR2 is SQIVND (reference sequence). The CDR3 DNA reads as TGTGCCAGTAGTATATGGGGCAGCAGCACAGATACGCAGTATTTT. The encoded protein is CASSIWGSSTDTQYF.

The V call is TRBV29-1, the J call TRBJ1-1, with D perhaps matching TRBD1 (5 bases). V shed 4 bases and J shed 3 bases, with 12 bases lying between them. This CDR3 contains 13 residues. Germline V gene sequence: CDR1 SQVTM, CDR2 ANQGSEA. Here the CDR3 reads CSVAPGRDTEAFF. CDR3 DNA: TGCAGCGTTGCCCCAGGGAGGGACACTGAAGCTTTCTTT.

CDR3 sequence reads: CASSSLRLAGYTGELFF. CDR3 DNA sequence: TGTGCCAGCAGCTCCCTACGACTAGCGGGTTACACCGGGGAGCTGTTTTTT. The V and J genes are TRBV5-8 and TRBJ2-2, with 10 nucleotides matching TRBD2. CDR3 length: 17 amino acids. J gave up 3 bases and V 3 bases, and 8 bases lay outside the gene matches. Germline V gene sequence: CDR1 SGHTS, CDR2 YDEGEE.

In its sample, this clone was seen once. The chain employs TRBV6-2 or TRBV6-3 and TRBJ2-1, with TRBD1 matching 11 bases. Germline CDR1 is MNHEY and CDR2 is SVGEGT. The CDR3 totals 20 residues. The J segment lost 0 bases and the V segment lost 1 base, leaving 11 bases of the junction unmatched. The chain's CDR3 is CASSYLTGTGGISSYNEQFF. For the CDR3, the DNA is TGTGCCAGCAGTTACTTGACAGGGACAGGGGGAATTAGCTCCTACAATGAGCAGTTCTTC.

This clone appeared a few times. This sequence joins TRBV3-1 (or the pseudogene TRBV3-2) and TRBJ2-2, with D perhaps TRBD1 (6 bases). CDR3 length equals 15 residues. Trimming pared 3 bases from V and 4 bases from J, leaving 12 bases between. The germline CDR1 and CDR2 sequences are LGHDT and YNNKEL (reference sequence). For the CDR3, the DNA is TGTGCCAGCAGCCACCTTGCCAGGGGCACCGGGGAGCTGTTTTTT. Translated, it gives CASSHLARGTGELFF.